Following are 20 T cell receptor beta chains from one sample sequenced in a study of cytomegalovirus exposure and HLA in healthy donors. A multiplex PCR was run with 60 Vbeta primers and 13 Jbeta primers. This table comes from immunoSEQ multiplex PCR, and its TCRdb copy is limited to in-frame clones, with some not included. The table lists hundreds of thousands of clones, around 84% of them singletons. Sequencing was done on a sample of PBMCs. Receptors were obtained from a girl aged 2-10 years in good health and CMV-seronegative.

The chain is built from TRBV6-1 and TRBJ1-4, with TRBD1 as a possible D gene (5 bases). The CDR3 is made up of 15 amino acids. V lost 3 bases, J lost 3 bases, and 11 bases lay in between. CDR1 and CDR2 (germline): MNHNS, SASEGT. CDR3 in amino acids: CASSDNRLSNEKLFF. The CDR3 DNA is TGTGCCAGCAGTGATAACAGGCTATCTAATGAAAAACTGTTTTTT.

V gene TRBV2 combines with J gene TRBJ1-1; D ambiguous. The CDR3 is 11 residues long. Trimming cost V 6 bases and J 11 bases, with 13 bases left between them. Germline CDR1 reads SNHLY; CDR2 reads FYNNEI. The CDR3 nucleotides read TGTGCCAGCAGCGCCACCCAGAAGGCTTTCTTT. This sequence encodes CASSATQKAFF.

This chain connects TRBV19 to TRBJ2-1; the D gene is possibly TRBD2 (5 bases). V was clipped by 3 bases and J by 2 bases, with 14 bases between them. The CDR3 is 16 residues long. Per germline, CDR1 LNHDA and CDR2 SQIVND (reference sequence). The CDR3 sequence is CASSILARTPYNEQFF. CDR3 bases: TGTGCCAGTAGTATCCTAGCCAGAACCCCCTACAATGAGCAGTTCTTC.

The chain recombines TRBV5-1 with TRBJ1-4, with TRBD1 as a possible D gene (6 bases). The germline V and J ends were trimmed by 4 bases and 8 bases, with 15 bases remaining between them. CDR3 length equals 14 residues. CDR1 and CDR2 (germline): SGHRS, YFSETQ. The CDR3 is CASSQQGLAEKLFF. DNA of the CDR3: TGCGCCAGCAGCCAACAGGGTTTGGCGGAAAAACTGTTTTTT.

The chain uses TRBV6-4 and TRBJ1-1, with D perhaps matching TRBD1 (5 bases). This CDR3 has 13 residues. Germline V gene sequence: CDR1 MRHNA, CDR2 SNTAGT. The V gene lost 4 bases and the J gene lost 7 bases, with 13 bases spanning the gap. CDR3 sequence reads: CASSAERGVEAFF. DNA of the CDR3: TGTGCCAGCAGTGCTGAGCGGGGGGTTGAAGCTTTCTTT.

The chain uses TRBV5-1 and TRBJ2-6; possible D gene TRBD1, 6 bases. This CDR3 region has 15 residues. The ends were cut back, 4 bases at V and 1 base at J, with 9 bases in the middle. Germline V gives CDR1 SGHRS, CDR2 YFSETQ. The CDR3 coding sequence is TGCGCCAGCAGCCTCGACAGGTCTGGGGCCAACGTCCTGACTTTC. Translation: CASSLDRSGANVLTF. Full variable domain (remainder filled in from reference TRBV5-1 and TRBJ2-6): KAGVTQTPRYLIKTRGQQVTLSCSPISGHRSVSWYQQTPGQGLQFLFEYFSETQRNKGNFPGRFSGRQFSNSRSEMNVSTLELGDSALYLCASSLDRSGANVLTFGAGSRLTVL.

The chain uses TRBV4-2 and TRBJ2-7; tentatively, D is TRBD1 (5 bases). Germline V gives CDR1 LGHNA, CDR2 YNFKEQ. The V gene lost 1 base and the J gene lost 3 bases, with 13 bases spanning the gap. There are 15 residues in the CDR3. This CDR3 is CASSQGARVGYEQYF. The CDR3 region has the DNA TGTGCCAGCAGCCAAGGAGCCAGGGTTGGCTACGAGCAGTACTTC.

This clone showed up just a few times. For the CDR3, the DNA is TGCGCCAGCAGCTTGGCCGGACTAGCGGCATACTCCTACGAGCAGTACTTC. This codes for CASSLAGLAAYSYEQYF. V gene TRBV5-1 combines with J gene TRBJ2-7; 10 nucleotides match TRBD2. Germline V gene data show CDR1 as SGHRS and CDR2 as YFSETQ. The CDR3 has 17 amino acids. V shed 0 bases, J shed 0 bases, and the junction held 6 bases outside the gene matches.

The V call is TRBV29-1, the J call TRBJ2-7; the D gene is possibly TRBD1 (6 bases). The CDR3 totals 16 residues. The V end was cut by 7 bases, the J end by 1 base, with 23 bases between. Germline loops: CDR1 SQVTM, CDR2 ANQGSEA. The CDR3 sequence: CSATKTAWGTSYEQYF. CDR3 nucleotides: TGCAGCGCGACCAAAACGGCGTGGGGGACATCCTACGAGCAGTACTTC.

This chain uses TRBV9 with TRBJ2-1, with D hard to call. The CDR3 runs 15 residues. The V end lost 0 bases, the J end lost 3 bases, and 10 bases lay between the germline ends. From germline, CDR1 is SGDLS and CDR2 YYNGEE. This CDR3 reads CASSVGPRLYNEQFF. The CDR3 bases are TGTGCCAGCAGCGTAGGGCCCAGACTCTACAATGAGCAGTTCTTC.

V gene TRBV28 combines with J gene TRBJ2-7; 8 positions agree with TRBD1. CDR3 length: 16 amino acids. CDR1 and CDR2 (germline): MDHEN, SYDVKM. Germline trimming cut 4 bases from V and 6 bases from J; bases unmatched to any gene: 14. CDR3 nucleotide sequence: TGTGCCAGCAGTTCCACAAGACAGGGGCGCTCGATCGAGCAGTACTTC. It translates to CASSSTRQGRSIEQYF.

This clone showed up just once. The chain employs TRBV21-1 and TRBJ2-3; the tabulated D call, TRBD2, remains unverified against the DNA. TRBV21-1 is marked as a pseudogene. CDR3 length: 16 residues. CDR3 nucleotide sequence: TGTGCCAGCAGCAAGGCTAGCGGGGGCCCCACAGATACGCAGTATTTT. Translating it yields CASSKASGGPTDTQYF.

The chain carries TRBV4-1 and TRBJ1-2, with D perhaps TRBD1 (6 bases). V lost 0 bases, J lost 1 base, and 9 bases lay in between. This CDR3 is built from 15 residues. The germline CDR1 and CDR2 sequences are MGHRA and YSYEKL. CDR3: CASSQEDSDNYGYTF. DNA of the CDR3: TGCGCCAGCAGCCAAGAGGACAGCGATAACTATGGCTACACCTTC.

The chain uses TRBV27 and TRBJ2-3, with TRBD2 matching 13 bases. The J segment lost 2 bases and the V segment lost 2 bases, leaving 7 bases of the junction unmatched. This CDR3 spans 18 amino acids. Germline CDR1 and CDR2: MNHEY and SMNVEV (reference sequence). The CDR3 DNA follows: TGTGCCAGCAGTTTAAGGGGGACTAGCGGGACGGCCACAGATACGCAGTATTTT. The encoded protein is CASSLRGTSGTATDTQYF.

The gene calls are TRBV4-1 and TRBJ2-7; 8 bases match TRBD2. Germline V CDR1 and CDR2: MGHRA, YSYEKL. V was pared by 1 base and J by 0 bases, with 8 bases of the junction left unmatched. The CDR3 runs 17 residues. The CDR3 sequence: CASSQVPLAGLSYEQYF. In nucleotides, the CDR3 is TGCGCCAGCAGCCAAGTACCCCTAGCGGGTCTCTCCTACGAGCAGTACTTC.

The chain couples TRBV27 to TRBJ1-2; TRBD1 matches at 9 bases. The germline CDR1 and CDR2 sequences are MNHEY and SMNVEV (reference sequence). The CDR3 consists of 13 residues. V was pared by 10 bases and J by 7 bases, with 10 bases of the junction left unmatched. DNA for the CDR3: TGTGCCACCACTGGGACAGGGCAGCGTGGCTACACCTTC. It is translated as CATTGTGQRGYTF.

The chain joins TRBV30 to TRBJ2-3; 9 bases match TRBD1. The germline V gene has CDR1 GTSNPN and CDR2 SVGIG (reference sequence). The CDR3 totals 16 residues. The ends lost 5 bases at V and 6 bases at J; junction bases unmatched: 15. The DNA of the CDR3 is TGTGCCTGGGCCTTCGGGGACAGGGTTATTCGTGATACGCAGTATTTT. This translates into CAWAFGDRVIRDTQYF.

CDR3 sequence (DNA): TGTGCCAGTAGTCGTAGCAATCAGCCCCAGCATTTT. Protein product: CASSRSNQPQHF. The chain recombines TRBV19 with TRBJ1-5; no firm D call. Germline V CDR1 and CDR2: LNHDA, SQIVND (reference sequence). Trimming removed 5 bases at V and 0 bases at J, with 2 bases between. The CDR3 extends over 12 amino acids.

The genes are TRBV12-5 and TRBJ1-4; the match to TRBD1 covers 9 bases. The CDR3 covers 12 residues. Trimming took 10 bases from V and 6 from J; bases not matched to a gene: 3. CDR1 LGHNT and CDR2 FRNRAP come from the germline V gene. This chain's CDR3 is CAIQGADEKLFF. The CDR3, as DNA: TGTGCTATACAGGGGGCGGATGAAAAACTGTTTTTT. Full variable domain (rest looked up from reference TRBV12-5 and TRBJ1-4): DARVTQTPRHKVTEMGQEVTMRCQPILGHNTVFWYRQTMMQGLELLAYFRNRAPLDDSGMPKDRFSAEMPDATLATLKIQPSEPRDSAVYFCAIQGADEKLFFGSGTQLSVL.

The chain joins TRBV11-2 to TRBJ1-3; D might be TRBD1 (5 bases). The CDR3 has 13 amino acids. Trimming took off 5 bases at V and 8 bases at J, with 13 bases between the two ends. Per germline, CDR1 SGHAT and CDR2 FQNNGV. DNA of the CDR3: TGTGCCAGCAGCATCTTCGGGGGTGACACCATATATTTT. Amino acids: CASSIFGGDTIYF.